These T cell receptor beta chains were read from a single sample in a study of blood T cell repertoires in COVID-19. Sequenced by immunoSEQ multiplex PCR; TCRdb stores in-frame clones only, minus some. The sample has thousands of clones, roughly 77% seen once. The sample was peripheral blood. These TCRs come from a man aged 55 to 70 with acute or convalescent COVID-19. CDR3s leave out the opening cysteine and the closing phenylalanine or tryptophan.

CDR3: ATSESSLGTPTGELF
J: TRBJ2-2
V: TRBV15

CDR3: ASSRGARDSYGYT
J: TRBJ1-2
V: TRBV5-4

CDR3: ASSLAAGDGGYT
J: TRBJ1-2
V: TRBV13

CDR3: ASSLRGSGSYEQY
J: TRBJ2-7
V: TRBV7-2

CDR3: ASSQTSQDIGELF
J: TRBJ2-2
V: TRBV9

CDR3: ASSSGKTGGVGNTIY
J: TRBJ1-3
V: TRBV13

CDR3: ASSLNSGDTQY
J: TRBJ2-3
V: TRBV19

CDR3: ASSLGGGHQPQH
J: TRBJ1-5
V: TRBV6-2/TRBV6-3

CDR3: ASSQSISGGSNTGELF
J: TRBJ2-2
V: TRBV4-3

CDR3: ASSGLAGADTQY
J: TRBJ2-3
V: TRBV2

CDR3: ASSRTGSETQY
J: TRBJ2-5
V: TRBV3-1/TRBV3-2

CDR3: ASSPDGSYEQY
J: TRBJ2-7
V: TRBV4-3

CDR3: ASSVGADPGYEQY
J: TRBJ2-7
V: TRBV7-6

CDR3: ASSEANGGGTEAF
J: TRBJ1-1
V: TRBV6-1

CDR3: ASSPGLAGADEQF
J: TRBJ2-1
V: TRBV5-5

CDR3: ASRLPGAGNTIY
J: TRBJ1-3
V: TRBV19

CDR3: ASSSGTSAYEQY
J: TRBJ2-7
V: TRBV5-1

CDR3: ASSRPEALGTFSSYNSPLH
J: TRBJ1-6
V: TRBV23-1

CDR3: SASGTVNSNQPQH
J: TRBJ1-5
V: TRBV20-1

CDR3: ASSLSSSGVASTDTQY
J: TRBJ2-3
V: TRBV28

CDR3: ASSLGMQKINSPLH
J: TRBJ1-6
V: TRBV13

CDR3: ASSLDRNANYGYT
J: TRBJ1-2
V: TRBV5-5

CDR3: ASSLIREGYNEQF
J: TRBJ2-1
V: TRBV7-6

CDR3: ASSQFGGDQPQH
J: TRBJ1-5
V: TRBV7-2

CDR3: AWGSGVLNNSPLH
J: TRBJ1-6
V: TRBV30

CDR3: ARVGSNTGELF
J: TRBJ2-2
V: TRBV6-4

CDR3: SVWAGGLETEAF
J: TRBJ1-1
V: TRBV29-1

CDR3: ASSRQGAAGNTIY
J: TRBJ1-3
V: TRBV5-5

CDR3: ASSSAYQGSGQY
J: TRBJ2-7
V: TRBV7-2

CDR3: ASSEANQGLETQY
J: TRBJ2-5
V: TRBV2

CDR3: ASREGGETQY
J: TRBJ2-5
V: TRBV7-2

CDR3: ASSPRQGGTGELF
J: TRBJ2-2
V: TRBV7-7

CDR3: ASGPSGSNQPQH
J: TRBJ1-5
V: TRBV6-1

CDR3: ASSGEGDSPLH
J: TRBJ1-6
V: TRBV10-2

CDR3: ATSRDSGVGELF
J: TRBJ2-2
V: TRBV15

CDR3: ASSLGQGLYEQY
J: TRBJ2-7
V: TRBV5-8

CDR3: ASSPRDLGNTIY
J: TRBJ1-3
V: TRBV9

CDR3: ASSSDVIGTGDSPLH
J: TRBJ1-6
V: TRBV6-2/TRBV6-3

CDR3: ASSLDAYPETQY
J: TRBJ2-5
V: TRBV5-1

CDR3: ASSQLTGGAETQY
J: TRBJ2-5
V: TRBV14

CDR3: ASSPRQGRETQY
J: TRBJ2-5
V: TRBV13

CDR3: ASSLGQATEAF
J: TRBJ1-1
V: TRBV5-1

CDR3: ASSLTGGAFPDTQY
J: TRBJ2-3
V: TRBV7-6

CDR3: ASSVNGQGVVYEQY
J: TRBJ2-7
V: TRBV7-2

CDR3: ASSDGLTLSPLH
J: TRBJ1-6
V: TRBV27

CDR3: ASSLDSPNSPLH
J: TRBJ1-6
V: TRBV11-1

CDR3: ASSYINSPLH
J: TRBJ1-6
V: TRBV27

CDR3: ASSRSPGQTEAF
J: TRBJ1-1
V: TRBV14

CDR3: ASSYVGANTEAF
J: TRBJ1-1
V: TRBV6-2/TRBV6-3

CDR3: ASSTPGLAGGLYNEQF
J: TRBJ2-1
V: TRBV7-6